The 20 T cell receptor beta chains presented below share a single source sample, sequenced in a study of PD-L1 blockade in urothelial cancer. Measured with immunoSEQ multiplex PCR; TCRdb has only the in-frame clones, and not every one. The repertoire consists of tens of thousands of clones, with roughly nine tenths occurring once and the leading ten covering 3.5% to 5%. Time point: pretreatment peripheral blood. The specimen was PBMCs, collected around atezolizumab (anti-PD-L1) treatment. The receptors come from an older man with urothelial cancer.

This clone was seen only once. The chain uses TRBV11-3 and TRBJ1-1; TRBD1 agrees at 7 bases. Germline V gene sequence: CDR1 SGHNT, CDR2 YENEEA. The V gene end was trimmed by 3 bases and the J gene end by 1 base; junction bases not matched to a gene: 11. The CDR3 is made up of 17 amino acids. For the CDR3, the DNA is TGTGCCAGCAGCTTTTTTGTAAGGGACAGACAGAACACTGAAGCTTTCTTT. This gives the protein CASSFFVRDRQNTEAFF. The whole variable domain, filled in from reference TRBV11-3 and TRBJ1-1, reads EAGVVQSPRYKIIEKKQPVAFWCNPISGHNTLYWYLQNLGQGPELLIRYENEEAVDDSQLPKDRFSAERLKGVDSTLKIQPAELGDSAVYLCASSFFVRDRQNTEAFFGQGTRLTVV.

This clone was seen a handful of times. The rearrangement uses TRBV27 and TRBJ1-2; 9 nucleotides line up with TRBD1. The CDR3 totals 15 residues. Germline-derived CDR1 and CDR2 are MNHEY and SMNVEV (reference sequence). V trimming: 0 bases; J trimming: 4 bases; junction bases outside the gene matches: 3. The CDR3 DNA follows: TGTGCCAGCAGTTTATCACAGGGGGCTTCCTATGGCTACACCTTC. Translating it yields CASSLSQGASYGYTF.

The chain couples TRBV7-3 to TRBJ2-3; 10 bases map to TRBD2. The CDR3 extends over 17 amino acids. V lost 5 bases and J lost 6; bases outside the gene matches: 14. Germline assignment: CDR1 SGHTA and CDR2 FQGTGA. CDR3 DNA sequence: TGTGCCAGCAGCCTACAGAGCGGGAGGGCCCTCGGCGATACGCAGTATTTT. Its protein product is CASSLQSGRALGDTQYF.

The V gene is TRBV19, the J gene TRBJ2-1; 8 bases match TRBD1. V shed 4 bases and J 4 bases; nucleotides not matched to a gene: 6. This CDR3 spans 15 amino acids. CDR1 is LNHDA, CDR2 SQIVND, per germline (reference sequence). Here the CDR3 DNA reads TGTGCCAGTAGTACATGGGACAGGACATACAATGAGCAGTTCTTC. It translates to CASSTWDRTYNEQFF.

The chain employs TRBV2 and TRBJ2-2; 7 bases agree with TRBD1. The ends lost 5 bases at V and 7 bases at J; junction bases unmatched: 4. CDR3 length equals 13 residues. Germline V lookup: CDR1 SNHLY, CDR2 FYNNEI. DNA of the CDR3: TGTGCCAGCAGTACGGGACAGCGCGGGGAGCTGTTTTTT. It encodes CASSTGQRGELFF.

The CDR3 loop is CASSGTGPGELFF. In DNA form, the CDR3 reads TGTGCCAGCAGCGGGACAGGGCCTGGGGAGCTGTTTTTT. J is TRBJ2-2 and V is TRBV9; 8 positions match TRBD1. This CDR3 has 13 amino acids. V shed 3 bases, J shed 8 bases, and the junction held 3 bases outside the gene matches. Germline V gives CDR1 SGDLS, CDR2 YYNGEE.

The rearrangement links TRBV5-1 to TRBJ1-1; 9 bases map to TRBD1. Unmatched junction bases numbered 9, after V lost 4 bases and J lost 5 bases. CDR1 and CDR2 from the germline V gene are SGHRS and YFSETQ. The CDR3 runs 15 residues. CDR3 loop: CASSLRQGEWTEAFF. The CDR3 coding sequence is TGCGCCAGCAGCCTTAGACAGGGGGAGTGGACTGAAGCTTTCTTT.

This chain uses TRBV27 with TRBJ2-7; 15 bases align to TRBD2. Germline values: CDR1 MNHEY, CDR2 SMNVEV (reference sequence). This CDR3 is 19 amino acids long. Trimming removed 4 bases from V and 0 bases from J; junction bases left unmatched: 10. Here the CDR3 reads CASSYRTSGRARSSYEQYF. The CDR3 nucleotides read TGTGCCAGCAGTTACCGGACTAGCGGGAGGGCCAGGAGCTCCTACGAGCAGTACTTC.

The chain has TRBV5-1 and TRBJ2-2; 14 bases line up with TRBD2. V shed 3 bases, J shed 4 bases, and the junction held 14 bases outside the gene matches. The CDR3 is 20 amino acids. The germline CDR1 and CDR2 sequences are SGHRS and YFSETQ. The CDR3 coding sequence is TGCGCCAGCAGCTCCGACCCGCGACTAGCGGGAGGGTGGAGCACCGGGGAGCTGTTTTTT. It is translated as CASSSDPRLAGGWSTGELFF.

The chain is built from TRBV6-5 and TRBJ2-7; the D is unclear. From germline, CDR1 is MNHEY and CDR2 SVGAGI. Deletions cut 0 bases from V and 3 bases from J, with 12 bases between. The CDR3 consists of 15 residues. Written as DNA, the CDR3 is TGTGCCAGCAGTTACTCAAAACCGAGTGTCTACGAGCAGTACTTC. This sequence encodes CASSYSKPSVYEQYF.

The V and J genes are TRBV6-4 and TRBJ1-1; weak D call: TRBD1 (5 bases). Looked up from germline, CDR1 is MRHNA and CDR2 is SNTAGT. Trimming took off 5 bases at V and 7 bases at J, with 14 bases between the two ends. The CDR3 has 13 residues. CDR3 sequence reads: CASSNTGLGEAFF. The CDR3 nucleotides read TGTGCCAGCAGTAATACAGGTCTCGGTGAAGCTTTCTTT.

The V gene is TRBV11-2, the J gene TRBJ2-2; TRBD2 is a possible D gene (5 bases). Germline loops: CDR1 SGHAT, CDR2 FQNNGV. The V and J ends lost 6 bases and 6 bases respectively, with 14 bases between them. The CDR3 covers 14 residues. The CDR3 nucleotides are TGTGCCAGCAGGCGGGTCCGCTCGGCCGGGGAGCTGTTTTTT. Protein sequence: CASRRVRSAGELFF.

This chain connects TRBV9 to TRBJ2-3; TRBD2 is a possible D gene (6 bases). Germline V gene data show CDR1 as SGDLS and CDR2 as YYNGEE. V lost 2 bases and J lost 6, with 19 bases in between. The CDR3 length is 16 residues. The CDR3 DNA follows: TGTGCCAGCAGCGTCGAGGGAACGGGAGCTTCGGATACGCAGTATTTT. Protein product: CASSVEGTGASDTQYF.

The V gene is TRBV5-5, the J gene TRBJ2-1; D is possibly TRBD2 (6 bases). Germline lookup yields CDR1 SGHKS and CDR2 YYEKEE (reference sequence). Trimming shortened V by 0 bases and J by 7 bases, and 14 bases separated the two germline ends. The CDR3 totals 15 residues. CDR3 residues: CASSLDGRVGNEQFF. The CDR3 region has the DNA TGTGCCAGCAGCTTGGACGGGAGAGTCGGTAATGAGCAGTTCTTC.

This clone was counted a single time. The chain couples TRBV6-6 to TRBJ1-4; no firm D call. CDR1 and CDR2 from the germline V gene are MNHNY and SVGAGI (reference sequence). Between the trimmed V and J ends, which lost 2 bases and 8 bases, there was a span of 9 bases. The CDR3 totals 13 residues. CDR3: CASSYHGPEKLFF. The CDR3 nucleotides are TGTGCCAGCAGTTACCACGGTCCGGAAAAACTGTTTTTT.

This clone was seen just once. This chain connects TRBV5-1 to TRBJ1-4, with D possibly matching TRBD1 (5 bases). CDR1 SGHRS and CDR2 YFSETQ come from the germline V gene. This CDR3 has 14 amino acids. V was shortened by 4 bases and J by 8 bases, with 15 bases between the two germline ends. CDR3 region: CASSPGGLREKLFF. The CDR3 DNA sequence: TGCGCCAGCAGCCCCGGGGGGTTAAGGGAAAAACTGTTTTTT.

This clone was observed a handful of times. The rearrangement joins TRBV6-6 to TRBJ1-4; 7 nucleotides align to TRBD1. Germline loops: CDR1 MNHNY, CDR2 SVGAGI (reference sequence). This CDR3 comprises 15 residues. J lost 5 bases, V lost 4 bases, and 7 bases had no gene match. CDR3 DNA: TGTGCCAGCAGTTCCGGGACAGACCCGAATGAAAAACTGTTTTTT. It translates to CASSSGTDPNEKLFF.

The chain uses TRBV9 and TRBJ2-1; TRBD1 aligns across 7 bases. The CDR3 is made up of 15 amino acids. From germline, CDR1 is SGDLS and CDR2 YYNGEE. Germline trimming cut 5 bases from V and 4 bases from J; bases unmatched to any gene: 9. DNA for the CDR3: TGTGCCAGCAGTCACCGGGACAGCCTTTACAATGAGCAGTTCTTC. Translating it yields CASSHRDSLYNEQFF.

V is TRBV13 and J is TRBJ2-1, with D maybe TRBD2 (7 bases). CDR3 length equals 13 residues. V lost 3 bases to trimming and J lost 6 bases, with 9 bases between them. Germline loops: CDR1 PRHDT, CDR2 FYEKMQ (reference sequence). CDR3 coding DNA: TGTGCCAGCAGCTTTGGGGGGGCCAATGAGCAGTTCTTC. It specifies CASSFGGANEQFF.

The chain joins TRBV28 to TRBJ2-5, with D possibly being TRBD2 (6 bases). From germline, CDR1 is MDHEN and CDR2 SYDVKM. CDR3 length: 14 amino acids. Trimming cost V 3 bases and J 2 bases, with 10 bases left between them. The CDR3 reads CASSFSRGQETQYF. CDR3 nucleotide sequence: TGTGCCAGCAGTTTTAGTCGGGGGCAAGAGACCCAGTACTTC.